A selection of T cell receptor beta chains follows, all from one sample in a study of shared T cell receptors in the human thymus. Only in-frame clones appear in the TCRdb table, and some are missing; sequencing was by immunoSEQ multiplex PCR. The sample records about 660,000 clones, more than 75% being singletons. The same data also contributed to another study, on human thymus T cells.

The sample was thymocytes. Receptors were obtained from a boy in the first two years of life with a congenital heart defect. Both conserved end residues are part of each CDR3. The D gene is left open where the match is weak. Some rows have no size entry. The others give once, few or many, or a class for an expanded clone.

j_gene: TRBJ2-1
d_gene: TRBD2
v_gene: TRBV4-2
abundance: NA
CDR3aa: CASSPQREDGNEQFF
CDR3nt: TGTGCCAGCAGCCCCCAGCGGGAGGATGGAAATGAGCAGTTCTTC

j_gene: TRBJ2-7
d_gene: NA
v_gene: TRBV10-3
abundance: NA
CDR3aa: CAISPGAGQSYEQYF
CDR3nt: TGTGCCATCAGTCCCGGGGCGGGACAGTCCTACGAGCAGTACTTC

j_gene: TRBJ2-5
d_gene: TRBD2
v_gene: TRBV18
abundance: few
CDR3aa: CASSPAVNGTSGSEYQETQYF
CDR3nt: TGTGCCAGCTCACCAGCCGTGAACGGGACTAGCGGGAGCGAGTACCAAGAGACCCAGTACTTC

j_gene: TRBJ2-2
d_gene: TRBD2
v_gene: TRBV30
abundance: NA
CDR3aa: CAWSGSRSGSFSGELFF
CDR3nt: TGTGCCTGGAGTGGGTCCAGGAGCGGGAGTTTCAGCGGGGAGCTGTTTTTT

j_gene: TRBJ1-2
d_gene: NA
v_gene: TRBV7-6
abundance: NA
CDR3aa: CASSLGETVYGYTF
CDR3nt: TGTGCCAGCAGCTTAGGTGAGACAGTCTATGGCTACACCTTC

j_gene: TRBJ2-5
d_gene: NA
v_gene: TRBV30
abundance: once
CDR3aa: CAWSEQALQETQYF
CDR3nt: TGTGCCTGGAGTGAGCAGGCCCTCCAAGAGACCCAGTACTTC

j_gene: TRBJ1-4
d_gene: TRBD1
v_gene: TRBV19
abundance: once
CDR3aa: CASRLQGRGEKLFF
CDR3nt: TGTGCCAGTAGGTTACAGGGGAGAGGTGAAAAACTGTTTTTT

j_gene: TRBJ2-7
d_gene: TRBD2
v_gene: TRBV4-2
abundance: NA
CDR3aa: CASSPTTASGPSYEQYF
CDR3nt: TGTGCCAGCAGCCCCACGACCGCTAGCGGGCCCTCCTACGAGCAGTACTTC

j_gene: TRBJ2-3
d_gene: TRBD2
v_gene: TRBV9
abundance: NA
CDR3aa: CASRLAGTDTQYF
CDR3nt: TGTGCCAGCAGGCTAGCGGGCACAGATACGCAGTATTTT

j_gene: TRBJ2-7
d_gene: NA
v_gene: TRBV5-4
abundance: NA
CDR3aa: CASSPGQGALVTSGSYEQYF
CDR3nt: TGTGCCAGCAGCCCGGGACAGGGGGCTCTAGTGACTAGCGGGAGCTACGAGCAGTACTTC

j_gene: TRBJ2-1
d_gene: TRBD2
v_gene: TRBV4-2
abundance: NA
CDR3aa: CASSQGTSGTDEQFF
CDR3nt: TGTGCCAGCAGCCAAGGGACTAGCGGGACCGATGAGCAGTTCTTC

j_gene: TRBJ2-1
d_gene: NA
v_gene: TRBV11-2
abundance: NA
CDR3aa: CDPGEGNNEQFF
CDR3nt: TGTGACCCAGGGGAGGGGAACAATGAGCAGTTCTTC

j_gene: TRBJ2-2
d_gene: TRBD2
v_gene: TRBV19
abundance: NA
CDR3aa: CASSRRLAGGRDTGELFF
CDR3nt: TGTGCCAGTAGTAGGCGACTAGCGGGAGGGCGAGACACCGGGGAGCTGTTTTTT

j_gene: TRBJ2-7
d_gene: NA
v_gene: TRBV5-4
abundance: NA
CDR3aa: CASSRYLDRSYEQYF
CDR3nt: TGTGCCAGCAGCCGTTACCTAGACAGATCCTACGAGCAGTACTTC

j_gene: TRBJ2-1
d_gene: TRBD2
v_gene: TRBV11-2
abundance: NA
CDR3aa: CASSLGLAGGPNEQFF
CDR3nt: TGTGCCAGCAGCTTAGGGTTAGCGGGAGGGCCAAATGAGCAGTTCTTC

j_gene: TRBJ1-2
d_gene: TRBD1
v_gene: TRBV4-2
abundance: once
CDR3aa: CASSQLGHGQGDTGYTF
CDR3nt: TGTGCCAGCAGCCAACTGGGTCACGGACAGGGGGATACTGGCTACACCTTC

j_gene: TRBJ2-3
d_gene: TRBD2
v_gene: TRBV4-1
abundance: once
CDR3aa: CASSQTPSGRADSDTQYF
CDR3nt: TGCGCCAGCAGCCAAACCCCTAGCGGGAGGGCCGATTCAGATACGCAGTATTTT

j_gene: TRBJ2-7
d_gene: TRBD2
v_gene: TRBV2
abundance: NA
CDR3aa: CASSEALASGQYF
CDR3nt: TGTGCCAGCAGTGAAGCGCTGGCTAGCGGGCAGTACTTC

j_gene: TRBJ2-3
d_gene: NA
v_gene: TRBV4-3
abundance: NA
CDR3aa: CASSQIPTDTQYF
CDR3nt: TGCGCCAGCAGTCAGATACCCACAGATACGCAGTATTTT

j_gene: TRBJ2-2
d_gene: TRBD1
v_gene: TRBV6-1
abundance: NA
CDR3aa: CASIGTGRSGELFF
CDR3nt: TGTGCCAGCATAGGGACAGGGCGTTCCGGGGAGCTGTTTTTT

j_gene: TRBJ2-1
d_gene: TRBD1
v_gene: TRBV4-1
abundance: NA
CDR3aa: CASSRPGQGPPYNEQFF
CDR3nt: TGCGCCAGCAGCCGCCCGGGACAGGGGCCCCCTTACAATGAGCAGTTCTTC

j_gene: TRBJ2-5
d_gene: TRBD1
v_gene: TRBV18
abundance: NA
CDR3aa: CASSPGTDQETQYF
CDR3nt: TGTGCCAGCTCACCAGGGACAGACCAAGAGACCCAGTACTTC

j_gene: TRBJ1-6
d_gene: NA
v_gene: TRBV5-4
abundance: NA
CDR3aa: CASSRGSDNSPLHF
CDR3nt: TGTGCCAGCAGCCGAGGAAGCGACAATTCACCCCTCCACTTT

j_gene: TRBJ2-5
d_gene: TRBD2
v_gene: TRBV27
abundance: NA
CDR3aa: CASRRTSGRRREQYF
CDR3nt: TGTGCCAGCAGGCGGACTAGCGGGAGGCGGAGGGAGCAGTACTTC

j_gene: TRBJ1-1
d_gene: TRBD1
v_gene: TRBV6-5
abundance: NA
CDR3aa: CASSFRDSTEAFF
CDR3nt: TGTGCCAGCAGCTTCCGGGACAGCACTGAAGCTTTCTTT

j_gene: TRBJ2-7
d_gene: TRBD2
v_gene: TRBV28
abundance: NA
CDR3aa: CASSPRLAGSYEQYF
CDR3nt: TGTGCCAGCAGTCCTCGACTAGCGGGGTCCTACGAGCAGTACTTC

j_gene: TRBJ2-7
d_gene: NA
v_gene: TRBV4-1
abundance: NA
CDR3aa: CASSQDWVGAYEQYF
CDR3nt: TGCGCCAGCAGCCAAGACTGGGTAGGGGCCTACGAGCAGTACTTC

j_gene: TRBJ2-1
d_gene: TRBD2
v_gene: TRBV28
abundance: NA
CDR3aa: CASSPTRGLAGGYNEQFF
CDR3nt: TGTGCCAGCAGTCCGACTCGGGGACTAGCGGGAGGGTACAATGAGCAGTTCTTC

j_gene: TRBJ2-5
d_gene: NA
v_gene: TRBV6-5
abundance: NA
CDR3aa: CASSYSVGGETQYF
CDR3nt: TGTGCCAGCAGTTACTCGGTGGGAGGAGAGACCCAGTACTTC

j_gene: TRBJ2-7
d_gene: NA
v_gene: TRBV29-1
abundance: NA
CDR3aa: CSAQGHSYEQYF
CDR3nt: TGCAGCGCGCAGGGCCATTCCTACGAGCAGTACTTC

j_gene: TRBJ1-2
d_gene: NA
v_gene: TRBV6-1
abundance: NA
CDR3aa: CASSARGGANYGYTF
CDR3nt: TGTGCCAGCAGTGCTCGCGGGGGGGCGAACTATGGCTACACCTTC

j_gene: TRBJ2-3
d_gene: TRBD1
v_gene: TRBV5-6
abundance: once
CDR3aa: CASSWDRTSTDTQYF
CDR3nt: TGTGCCAGCAGCTGGGACAGGACTAGCACAGATACGCAGTATTTT

j_gene: TRBJ1-5
d_gene: NA
v_gene: TRBV21-1
abundance: NA
CDR3aa: CASSDRGPDQPQHF
CDR3nt: TGTGCCAGCAGCGACCGGGGTCCTGATCAGCCCCAGCATTTT

j_gene: TRBJ2-7
d_gene: NA
v_gene: TRBV5-1
abundance: NA
CDR3aa: CASSWGVEQYF
CDR3nt: TGCGCCAGCAGCTGGGGCGTCGAGCAGTACTTC

j_gene: TRBJ2-3
d_gene: NA
v_gene: TRBV5-7
abundance: NA
CDR3aa: CASSLRLGRPDTQYF
CDR3nt: TGTGCCAGCAGCTTGCGGCTGGGGAGACCAGATACGCAGTATTTT

j_gene: TRBJ1-5
d_gene: TRBD1
v_gene: TRBV19
abundance: NA
CDR3aa: CASSDRGSQPQHF
CDR3nt: TGTGCCAGTAGCGACAGGGGAAGTCAGCCCCAGCATTTT

j_gene: TRBJ2-2
d_gene: NA
v_gene: TRBV10-3
abundance: NA
CDR3aa: CAISGTGLATGELFF
CDR3nt: TGTGCCATCAGTGGGACGGGATTGGCGACCGGGGAGCTGTTTTTT

j_gene: TRBJ2-3
d_gene: TRBD2
v_gene: TRBV11-3
abundance: NA
CDR3aa: CASSLDGRLAGEDTQYF
CDR3nt: TGTGCCAGCAGCTTAGATGGGCGGCTAGCGGGAGAGGATACGCAGTATTTT

j_gene: TRBJ2-3
d_gene: TRBD1
v_gene: TRBV7-9
abundance: few
CDR3aa: CASSLDRGTDTQYF
CDR3nt: TGTGCCAGCAGCTTGGACAGGGGCACAGATACGCAGTATTTT

j_gene: TRBJ2-5
d_gene: TRBD2
v_gene: TRBV4-3
abundance: NA
CDR3aa: CASSLELAGEKETQYF
CDR3nt: TGCGCCAGCAGCCTAGAACTAGCGGGAGAGAAAGAGACCCAGTACTTC

j_gene: TRBJ2-3
d_gene: TRBD1
v_gene: TRBV5-4
abundance: NA
CDR3aa: CASSLDRDRGLRGHTQYF
CDR3nt: TGTGCCAGCAGCTTGGACCGGGACAGGGGCCTTAGGGGTCATACGCAGTATTTT

j_gene: TRBJ1-2
d_gene: TRBD1
v_gene: TRBV14
abundance: NA
CDR3aa: CASSLRDSLNYGYTF
CDR3nt: TGTGCCAGCAGCCTTAGGGACAGCCTTAACTATGGCTACACCTTC

j_gene: TRBJ1-2
d_gene: NA
v_gene: TRBV7-2
abundance: NA
CDR3aa: CASSPLNYGYTF
CDR3nt: TGTGCCAGCAGCCCCCTTAACTATGGCTACACCTTC

j_gene: TRBJ2-7
d_gene: TRBD2
v_gene: TRBV2
abundance: NA
CDR3aa: CASSAGGGSYEQYF
CDR3nt: TGTGCCAGCAGTGCCGGGGGGGGGTCGTACGAGCAGTACTTC

j_gene: TRBJ2-1
d_gene: TRBD2
v_gene: TRBV6-6
abundance: NA
CDR3aa: CASSRTSGRRYNEQFF
CDR3nt: TGTGCCAGCAGCCGGACTAGCGGGAGGAGGTACAATGAGCAGTTCTTC

j_gene: TRBJ2-7
d_gene: TRBD2
v_gene: TRBV7-2
abundance: NA
CDR3aa: CASSHRLAGHSYEQYF
CDR3nt: TGTGCCAGCAGCCACCGACTAGCGGGGCACTCCTACGAGCAGTACTTC

j_gene: TRBJ2-1
d_gene: TRBD1
v_gene: TRBV20-1
abundance: NA
CDR3aa: CSASRGREQFF
CDR3nt: TGCAGTGCTAGTAGGGGGCGGGAGCAGTTCTTC

j_gene: TRBJ1-1
d_gene: NA
v_gene: TRBV30
abundance: NA
CDR3aa: CAWSVHPQTRGLMNTEAFF
CDR3nt: TGTGCCTGGAGTGTACACCCACAGACAAGGGGACTTATGAACACTGAAGCTTTCTTT

j_gene: TRBJ2-5
d_gene: TRBD2
v_gene: TRBV11-3
abundance: NA
CDR3aa: CASSTPRLAGSLGETQYF
CDR3nt: TGTGCCAGCAGCACCCCCCGACTAGCGGGATCGTTAGGAGAGACCCAGTACTTC

j_gene: TRBJ2-2
d_gene: TRBD2
v_gene: TRBV6-5
abundance: NA
CDR3aa: CASSSTSGSDTGELFF
CDR3nt: TGTGCCAGCAGTTCGACTAGCGGGAGTGACACCGGGGAGCTGTTTTTT

j_gene: TRBJ2-7
d_gene: TRBD2
v_gene: TRBV30
abundance: NA
CDR3aa: CAWIRGGGDSYEQYF
CDR3nt: TGTGCCTGGATACGTGGCGGGGGGGACTCCTACGAGCAGTACTTC

j_gene: TRBJ2-7
d_gene: TRBD2
v_gene: TRBV4-1
abundance: once
CDR3aa: CASSQGGSSYEQYF
CDR3nt: TGCGCCAGCAGCCAAGGCGGGAGTTCCTACGAGCAGTACTTC

j_gene: TRBJ2-5
d_gene: NA
v_gene: TRBV29-1
abundance: NA
CDR3aa: CSALYGRWQETQYF
CDR3nt: TGCAGCGCTCTATATGGGAGGTGGCAAGAGACCCAGTACTTC

j_gene: TRBJ2-7
d_gene: TRBD2
v_gene: TRBV27
abundance: NA
CDR3aa: CASSLRRAGAGGYEQYF
CDR3nt: TGTGCCAGCAGTTTAAGGCGTGCGGGAGCGGGAGGTTACGAGCAGTACTTC

j_gene: TRBJ2-1
d_gene: TRBD2
v_gene: TRBV6-5
abundance: NA
CDR3aa: CASSYSVLAGENEQFF
CDR3nt: TGTGCCAGCAGTTACTCGGTCCTAGCGGGAGAGAATGAGCAGTTCTTC

j_gene: TRBJ2-1
d_gene: TRBD2
v_gene: TRBV5-1
abundance: NA
CDR3aa: CASSLGTSGIHEQFF
CDR3nt: TGCGCCAGCAGCCTCGGGACTAGCGGGATCCATGAGCAGTTCTTC

j_gene: TRBJ1-2
d_gene: NA
v_gene: TRBV5-1
abundance: NA
CDR3aa: CASSLVTSNYGYTF
CDR3nt: TGCGCCAGCAGCTTGGTGACATCCAACTATGGCTACACCTTC

j_gene: TRBJ2-7
d_gene: NA
v_gene: TRBV5-1
abundance: few
CDR3aa: CASSARQETSSYEQYF
CDR3nt: TGCGCCAGCAGCGCAAGACAGGAGACTTCCTCCTACGAGCAGTACTTC

j_gene: TRBJ2-5
d_gene: NA
v_gene: TRBV5-1
abundance: NA
CDR3aa: CASSLGGTDQETQYF
CDR3nt: TGCGCCAGCAGCTTGGGCGGGACAGACCAAGAGACCCAGTACTTC

j_gene: TRBJ1-5
d_gene: NA
v_gene: TRBV7-6
abundance: NA
CDR3aa: CASSTGPGGLPQHF
CDR3nt: TGTGCCAGCAGCACGGGGCCGGGGGGGCTGCCCCAGCATTTT